The rows below give T cell receptor beta chains drawn from one sample of a study of blood T cell repertoires in COVID-19. The table came from immunoSEQ multiplex PCR; TCRdb's copy has only in-frame clones and leaves some out. The sample carries around 250,000 clones, roughly 85% recorded once. Sequenced input: peripheral blood. Receptors originate from a young woman with acute or convalescent COVID-19. CDR3s include the opening cysteine and the closing phenylalanine or tryptophan. The D gene is left open where the match is weak. Size tells how often a clone was seen (once, few, many) or the class of an expanded clone, and some rows leave it out.

TRBV7-6	TRBJ2-7	TRBD2	NA	CASSSIIPGTSGLTYEQYF	TGTGCCAGCAGCTCCATAATCCCCGGGACTAGCGGGTTGACCTACGAGCAGTACTTC
TRBV10-3	TRBJ2-3	TRBD2	NA	CAIRDMGAGGPFYTDTQYF	TGTGCCATCAGGGACATGGGGGCGGGAGGGCCTTTTTACACAGATACGCAGTATTTT
TRBV6-5	TRBJ2-3	TRBD2	NA	CASSYSYSGSDTQYF	TGTGCCAGCAGTTACTCCTATAGCGGGAGTGATACGCAGTATTTT
TRBV5-1	TRBJ2-7	TRBD2	few	CASSLAFVRRENYEQYF	TGCGCCAGCAGCTTGGCGTTTGTACGGCGGGAGAACTACGAGCAGTACTTC
TRBV12-3/TRBV12-4	TRBJ1-2	NA	NA	CASSTPGYGYTF	TGTGCCAGCAGTACCCCAGGGTATGGCTACACCTTC
TRBV7-3	TRBJ1-1	NA	NA	CASSSQGMNTEAFF	TGTGCCAGCAGCTCACAGGGTATGAACACTGAAGCTTTCTTT
TRBV11-2	TRBJ1-2	NA	NA	CASSLRGWVNYGYTF	TGTGCCAGCAGCTTGCGGGGCTGGGTTAACTATGGCTACACCTTC
TRBV4-3	TRBJ1-1	NA	NA	CASSQEIRGSGNPNTEAFF	TGCGCCAGCAGCCAAGAGATTCGGGGAAGCGGTAACCCGAACACTGAAGCTTTCTTT
TRBV6-6	TRBJ2-7	NA	few	CASSDSLDSSYEQYF	TGTGCCAGCAGTGATTCATTGGACAGTTCGTACGAGCAGTACTTC
TRBV12-3/TRBV12-4	TRBJ2-3	NA	few	CASSLGSGNTQYF	TGTGCCAGCAGTCTAGGTAGCGGAAATACGCAGTATTTT
TRBV6-1	TRBJ2-1	TRBD2	NA	CASSEGTSEQFF	TGTGCCAGCAGCGAAGGGACTAGCGAGCAGTTCTTC
TRBV6-2/TRBV6-3	TRBJ2-1	TRBD2	NA	CASSTPLAESYNEQFF	TGTGCCAGCAGTACACCACTAGCGGAGAGCTACAATGAGCAGTTCTTC
TRBV18	TRBJ2-1	NA	few	CASSQPLAGSSPYNEQFF	TGTGCCAGCTCGCAGCCACTTGCGGGTTCCTCCCCCTACAATGAGCAGTTCTTC
TRBV6-4	TRBJ2-7	TRBD2	NA	CASIWGGGPNSSPYEQYF	TGTGCCAGCATTTGGGGGGGAGGGCCGAACTCCTCCCCCTACGAGCAGTACTTC
TRBV10-1	TRBJ1-1	TRBD1	NA	CASRQGFNTEAFF	TGCGCCAGCAGACAGGGGTTCAACACTGAAGCTTTCTTT
TRBV15	TRBJ2-3	TRBD1	NA	CATSRKNRGWGTDTQYF	TGTGCCACCAGCAGAAAAAACAGGGGTTGGGGAACAGATACGCAGTATTTT
TRBV6-6	TRBJ2-4	TRBD1	NA	CASSRSPGTGYGSDIQYF	TGTGCCAGCAGTCGATCCCCCGGGACAGGGTATGGTTCGGACATTCAGTACTTC